A single sample gave rise to the 21 T cell receptor beta chains below, sequenced in a study of vaccination effects on CD4 cells after COVID-19. Clones were read by immunoSEQ multiplex PCR, and TCRdb kept only the in-frame ones, dropping some. In the table there are 20,000 to 25,000 clones, around 76% of which are singletons. No antigen has been assigned to these receptors. Viral peptide pool expansion of antigen-specific CD4+ T cells preceded sequencing in the ViraFEST assay. At the end of less than 12 days of culture, CD4+ T cells were isolated. Each vaccine recipient was nucleocapsid antibody negative and had no prior SARS-CoV-2 infection. The sample here was CD4+ T cells from PBMCs cultured with HCoV-NL63 spike peptides, taken before COVID-19 vaccination. The receptors were sampled from a human donor who received a COVID-19 vaccine.

The chain is built from TRBV18 and TRBJ1-3; D not resolved. The CDR3 is 15 amino acids. V was pared by 3 bases and J by 4 bases, with 13 bases between. Germline CDR1 and CDR2: KGHSH and LQKENI. Here the CDR3 reads CASSPQGGLGNTIYF. The DNA of the CDR3 is TGTGCCAGCTCACCGCAAGGAGGGCTCGGAAACACCATATATTTT.

The genes are TRBV29-1 and TRBJ2-3, with 9 bases matching TRBD2. The CDR3 has 17 residues. The germline CDR1 and CDR2 sequences are SQVTM and ANQGSEA. V dropped 2 bases and J dropped 5; count of bases not matched to a gene: 14. In nucleotides, the CDR3 is TGCAGCGTTGAAAGGAGACCTAGCGGGGTCGCAGGAGATACGCAGTATTTT. Amino acids: CSVERRPSGVAGDTQYF.

V gene TRBV7-9 combines with J gene TRBJ1-2; TRBD1 might be the D (6 bases). Germline V gives CDR1 SEHNR, CDR2 FQNEAQ (reference sequence). Trimming pared 3 bases from V and 4 bases from J, leaving 18 bases between. The CDR3 is 16 amino acids. The CDR3 nucleotides read TGTGCCAGCAGCTTCCCCCCACAGGGCGGTGCCTATGGCTACACCTTC. Translated: CASSFPPQGGAYGYTF. Variable domain in full (rest from reference TRBV7-9 and TRBJ1-2): DTGVSQNPRHKITKRGQNVTFRCDPISEHNRLYWYRQTLGQGPEFLTYFQNEAQLEKSRLLSDRFSAERPKGSFSTLEIQRTEQGDSAMYLCASSFPPQGGAYGYTFGSGTRLTVV.

J is TRBJ2-7 and V is TRBV19; D may be TRBD2 (6 bases). V lost 3 bases to trimming and J lost 5 bases, with 14 bases between them. Germline CDR1 and CDR2: LNHDA and SQIVND (reference sequence). This CDR3 region has 14 residues. The CDR3: CASSIAGSRDEQYF. The CDR3 DNA reads TGTGCCAGTAGTATCGCCGGGAGTAGGGACGAGCAGTACTTC.

This chain links TRBV14 with TRBJ2-3; D might be TRBD1 (5 bases). Germline V lookup: CDR1 SGHDN, CDR2 FVKESK. V was shortened by 4 bases and J by 0 bases, with 8 bases between the two germline ends. The CDR3 has 14 residues. The CDR3 nucleotides are TGTGCCAGCAGCCTGAGACAGAGCACAGATACGCAGTATTTT. Translating it yields CASSLRQSTDTQYF.

The chain is built from TRBV6-5 and TRBJ2-2; perhaps TRBD1 as D (6 bases). This CDR3 is 14 amino acids long. V was clipped by 6 bases and J by 3 bases, with 11 bases between them. Germline V CDR1 and CDR2: MNHEY, SVGAGI. CDR3 in amino acids: CASRPTGYTGELFF. In nucleotides, the CDR3 is TGTGCCAGCAGGCCAACAGGGTACACCGGGGAGCTGTTTTTT.

The gene calls are TRBV7-2 and TRBJ1-2, with a tentative D call TRBD1 (6 bases). From germline, CDR1 is SGHTA and CDR2 FQGNSA. The CDR3 length is 15 residues. V was clipped by 5 bases and J by 4 bases, with 17 bases between them. For the CDR3, the DNA is TGTGCCAGCAGCCCACAGGCAGGGGAACCCTATGGCTACACCTTC. Translated, it gives CASSPQAGEPYGYTF.

This chain connects TRBV12-5 to TRBJ1-5, with 7 bases fitting TRBD1. Germline loops: CDR1 LGHNT, CDR2 FRNRAP. The CDR3 runs 16 residues. Losses at the gene ends were 6 bases for V and 0 bases for J; bases not matched to a gene: 8. The chain's CDR3 is CASGGGGPDSNQPQHF. The CDR3 DNA is TGTGCTAGTGGCGGAGGGGGCCCTGATAGCAATCAGCCCCAGCATTTT.

This clone was counted a few times. The chain couples TRBV4-1 to TRBJ2-3, with 8 nucleotides matching TRBD1. CDR3 length equals 17 residues. Germline V gives CDR1 MGHRA, CDR2 YSYEKL. With 3 bases clipped from V and 3 bases from J, the junction kept 11 bases outside the gene matches. CDR3 loop: CASSQSRDRSLTDTQYF. In nucleotides, the CDR3 is TGCGCCAGCAGCCAGAGCAGGGACAGGTCCCTGACAGATACGCAGTATTTT.

The V gene is TRBV10-1, the J gene TRBJ2-7, with D uncertain. The CDR3 extends over 14 amino acids. Germline V gene lookup returns CDR1 WNHNN and CDR2 SYGVQD (reference sequence). Trimming cost V 2 bases and J 3 bases, with 11 bases left between them. CDR3 protein: CASSEKGKNYEQYF. The CDR3 DNA follows: TGCGCCAGCAGTGAGAAGGGCAAGAACTACGAGCAGTACTTC.

This clone showed up just a few times. The rearrangement links TRBV20-1 to TRBJ1-1, with D uncertain. V lost 2 bases and J lost 7, with 8 bases in between. Per germline, CDR1 DFQATT and CDR2 SNEGSKA (reference sequence). This CDR3 has 11 amino acids. CDR3 bases: TGCAGTGCTAGATTCAGCTATGAAGCTTTCTTT. Encoded protein: CSARFSYEAFF.

The chain has TRBV6-5 and TRBJ2-5; D might be TRBD1 (5 bases). Trimming cost V 1 base and J 3 bases, with 9 bases left between them. The CDR3 loop spans 14 amino acids. CDR1 is MNHEY and CDR2 is SVGAGI in the germline V gene. CDR3 in amino acids: CASSYLDRKETQYF. The CDR3 DNA reads as TGTGCCAGCAGTTACTTAGACAGAAAAGAGACCCAGTACTTC.

The chain is built from TRBV29-1 and TRBJ2-7; no clear D gene. Trimming left V 4 bases short and J 9 bases short, with 16 bases between. This CDR3 is 12 amino acids long. The germline V gene encodes CDR1 SQVTM and CDR2 ANQGSEA. CDR3 residues: CSVAGVLIGQYF. Written as DNA, the CDR3 is TGCAGCGTTGCTGGGGTTCTCATTGGGCAGTACTTC.

This sequence joins TRBV5-1 and TRBJ1-3; the D gene is possibly TRBD1 (6 bases). V dropped 0 bases and J dropped 7 bases, with 14 bases sitting between them. From germline, CDR1 is SGHRS and CDR2 YFSETQ. The CDR3 length is 15 residues. The chain's CDR3 is CASSLDGGTANTIYF. Written as DNA, the CDR3 is TGCGCCAGCAGCTTGGATGGGGGCACAGCGAACACCATATATTTT.

This chain links TRBV18 with TRBJ1-2; D possibly corresponds to TRBD1 (6 bases). This CDR3 is built from 16 residues. Germline V gene sequence: CDR1 KGHSH, CDR2 LQKENI. V lost 0 bases and J 1 base, leaving 12 bases between the germline ends. CDR3 nucleotide sequence: TGTGCCAGCTCACCACCTAGCAGGGGCAGTAACTATGGCTACACCTTC. Its translation is CASSPPSRGSNYGYTF.

The genes are TRBV5-1 and TRBJ1-4, with D hard to call. The CDR3 is 12 amino acids. The germline gives CDR1 SGHRS, CDR2 YFSETQ. Trimming pared 5 bases from V and 1 base from J, leaving 3 bases between. The CDR3 here is CASSQTNEKLFF. The CDR3 nucleotides read TGCGCCAGCAGTCAAACTAATGAAAAACTGTTTTTT.

This sequence joins TRBV10-3 and TRBJ1-4, with TRBD1 matching 7 bases. J lost 6 bases, V lost 8 bases, and 3 bases had no gene match. CDR1 ENHRY and CDR2 SYGVKD come from the germline V gene. The CDR3 is 12 residues long. CDR3 nucleotide sequence: TGTGCCATCGGGGACAGTTATGAAAAACTGTTTTTT. This gives the protein CAIGDSYEKLFF.

This chain uses TRBV7-9 with TRBJ2-5, with 10 bases identical to TRBD2. The V gene end was trimmed by 3 bases and the J gene end by 2 bases; junction bases not matched to a gene: 6. CDR1 and CDR2 (germline): SEHNR, FQNEAQ (reference sequence). This CDR3 has 16 amino acids. In DNA, the CDR3 is TGTGCCAGCAGCTTGCTAGCGGGGGTTATTCAAGAGACCCAGTACTTC. Protein: CASSLLAGVIQETQYF.

This clone has only a few counts. The chain has TRBV2 and TRBJ1-3; D unresolved. Germline V gene lookup returns CDR1 SNHLY and CDR2 FYNNEI. V lost 6 bases and J lost 0, with 9 bases in between. This CDR3 has 14 residues. In nucleotides, the CDR3 is TGTGCCAGCAGGTCAGGCAGCTCTGGAAACACCATATATTTT. Translated: CASRSGSSGNTIYF.

This sequence joins TRBV7-2 and TRBJ1-1; D might be TRBD1 (5 bases). The CDR3 has 15 amino acids. From germline, CDR1 is SGHTA and CDR2 FQGNSA. V lost 1 base and J lost 8, with 17 bases in between. The CDR3 protein is CASSLGWQGSWEAFF. As DNA, the CDR3 is TGTGCCAGCAGCTTAGGATGGCAGGGCTCTTGGGAAGCTTTCTTT.

This clone turned up a few times. V usage is TRBV9 and J usage is TRBJ1-2; no definite D call. Germline V gene data show CDR1 as SGDLS and CDR2 as YYNGEE. This CDR3 has 14 amino acids. V dropped 0 bases and J dropped 6 bases, with 12 bases sitting between them. The CDR3 loop is CASSVDRLQDGYTF. CDR3 sequence (DNA): TGTGCCAGCAGCGTAGATAGGCTTCAGGATGGCTACACCTTC.